This TCR beta chain was identified during a study of T cells after yellow fever vaccination. Germline V lookup: CDR1 SQVTM, CDR2 ANQGSEA. J lost 7 bases, V lost 6 bases, and 9 bases had no gene match. CDR3 size: 12 residues. By 5'RACE template switching, TCR cDNA was produced, with a universal primer site and UMIs added in the process. TCRdb reprocessed the 5' RACE reads via MiXCR and lists one record per CDR3 protein. The sample consists of some 400,000 distinct CDR3 sequences, 6% to 8% of them appearing once. The sample holds many counts of this clonotype. The antigen is undetermined. Notes on the study in general: Compared with primary, the secondary response was weaker and peaked at day 5, not 15.

The clonotype originates from a man under 40 who received the YFV17D yellow fever vaccine. The chain joins TRBV29-1 to TRBJ2-7, with 7 bases fitting TRBD2. Sequenced here: PBMCs, sampled 5 days after the yellow fever booster vaccination. The CDR3, as DNA: TGCAGCGTGGGGGGAGGGGTCGGGGAGCAGTACTTC. Protein sequence: CSVGGGVGEQYF.